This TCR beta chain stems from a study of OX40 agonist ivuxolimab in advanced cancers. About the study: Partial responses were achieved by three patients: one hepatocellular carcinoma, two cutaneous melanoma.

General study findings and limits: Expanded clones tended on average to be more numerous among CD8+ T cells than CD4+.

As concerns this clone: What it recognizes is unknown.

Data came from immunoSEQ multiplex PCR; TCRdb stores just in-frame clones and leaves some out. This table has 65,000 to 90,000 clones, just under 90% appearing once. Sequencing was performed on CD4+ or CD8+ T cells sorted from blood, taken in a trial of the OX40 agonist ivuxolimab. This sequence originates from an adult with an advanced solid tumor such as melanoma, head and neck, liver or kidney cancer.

CDR3 coding DNA: TGCGCCAGCAGCTCCGGGACAACCTATAATTCACCCCTCCACTTT. Protein product: CASSSGTTYNSPLHF. The chain joins TRBV5-1 to TRBJ1-6; D possibly corresponds to TRBD1 (6 bases). V gave up 3 bases and J gave up 2 bases, with 9 bases separating them. CDR3 length: 15 residues. Germline CDR1 and CDR2: SGHRS and YFSETQ.